A single sample is the source of the 27 T cell receptor beta chains below, sequenced in a study of Graves' ophthalmopathy and Graves' hyperthyroidism. Amplification targeted the TCR beta CDR3 regions, with RNA transcripts as the source material. The first round was an RT-PCR with HTBI primers, and the second round was a multiplex PCR. TCRdb re-called the multiplex PCR reads with MiXCR, one entry per CDR3 protein. The repertoire has about 590,000 distinct CDR3 sequences, 39% of them found once; the top ten carry about 4%. The sequenced sample consisted of peripheral blood or thyroid tissue (not recorded which). Every receptor here comes from an adult man with Graves' hyperthyroidism.

The V and J genes are TRBV20-1 and TRBJ1-2; 9 bases agree with TRBD1. Germline V gene lookup returns CDR1 DFQATT and CDR2 SNEGSKA (reference sequence). This CDR3 is 15 amino acids long. After removal of 8 bases from V and 4 bases from J, the junction contained 14 bases not matched to a gene. The DNA of the CDR3 is TGCAGTCTTACGGGACAGGGTAGCCCTAGCTATGGCTACACCTTC. Encoded protein: CSLTGQGSPSYGYTF.

This chain connects TRBV29-1 to TRBJ2-7, with 9 bases identical to TRBD1. CDR3 size: 12 residues. CDR1 is SQVTM and CDR2 is ANQGSEA in the germline V gene. V shed 6 bases, J shed 6 bases, and the junction held 6 bases outside the gene matches. The CDR3 nucleotides are TGCAGCGTAGGACAGGGGAGCACCGAGCAGTACTTC. It specifies CSVGQGSTEQYF.

This clonotype was recorded only once. The J gene is TRBJ1-6, the V gene TRBV7-9, with 7 bases fitting TRBD1. V shed 6 bases and J 6 bases; nucleotides not matched to a gene: 11. The germline V gene has CDR1 SEHNR and CDR2 FQNEAQ (reference sequence). The CDR3 is 16 amino acids. The CDR3 DNA sequence: TGTGCCAGCAGTTCAATGACAGGGAGGTCTAATTCACCCCTCCACTTT. It translates to CASSSMTGRSNSPLHF.

At least ten counts were recorded for this clonotype. The chain has TRBV4-1 and TRBJ2-7; D gene unclear. This CDR3 is built from 12 residues. The V gene lost 0 bases and the J gene lost 5 bases, with 5 bases spanning the gap. CDR1 and CDR2 from the germline V gene are MGHRA and YSYEKL. The CDR3: CASSQDRNEQYF. In DNA form, the CDR3 reads TGCGCCAGCAGCCAAGATAGGAACGAGCAGTACTTC.

This clonotype was observed at least ten times. The CDR3 nucleotides read TGTGCCAGCAGCCCGGGACTAGGAGTAGCTGAGACCCAGTACTTC. This sequence encodes CASSPGLGVAETQYF. The chain couples TRBV7-8 to TRBJ2-5; 8 nucleotides agree with TRBD2. V lost 5 bases to trimming and J lost 5 bases; unmatched junction nucleotides: 10. The CDR3 totals 15 residues. Germline CDR1 SGHVS, CDR2 FQNEAQ.

V and J are TRBV2 and TRBJ2-7; D may be TRBD2 (5 bases). V was cut by 4 bases and J by 3 bases, with 7 bases left in between. This CDR3 is built from 12 residues. Germline V gene sequence: CDR1 SNHLY, CDR2 FYNNEI. CDR3 region: CASSVEGYEQYF. The DNA of the CDR3 is TGTGCCAGCAGTGTCGAGGGCTACGAGCAGTACTTC.

This clonotype was detected only a few times. The chain links TRBV28 to TRBJ1-6; the match to TRBD1 covers 7 bases. The V and J ends lost 2 bases and 4 bases, in that order; junction bases with no gene match: 8. There are 17 residues in the CDR3. Per germline, CDR1 MDHEN and CDR2 SYDVKM. CDR3 nucleotides: TGTGCCAGCAGTTTAGAACAGGGGTCTCTTTATAATTCACCCCTCCACTTT. Its translation is CASSLEQGSLYNSPLHF.

V and J are TRBV29-1 and TRBJ1-1; D may be TRBD1 (6 bases). CDR1 is SQVTM and CDR2 is ANQGSEA in the germline V gene. With 6 bases removed from V and 7 bases from J, the gap between germline ends came to 21 bases. The CDR3 covers 14 residues. As DNA, the CDR3 is TGCAGCGTGTGGGACAAGACCGGGGGGTTTGAAGCTTTCTTT. This translates into CSVWDKTGGFEAFF.

There are many counts of this clonotype. The chain's CDR3 is CASALGSVYEQYF. The CDR3 DNA sequence: TGTGCCAGCGCCCTAGGGTCCGTCTACGAGCAGTACTTC. The rearrangement joins TRBV11-2 to TRBJ2-7; D gene ambiguous. The CDR3 loop spans 13 amino acids. The germline V and J ends were trimmed by 8 bases and 3 bases, with 14 bases remaining between them. CDR1 and CDR2 (germline): SGHAT, FQNNGV.

Points on this clonotype: A junction end diverges from the germline sequence, so it may reflect a read error. The V and J genes are TRBV7-2 and TRBJ1-1, with D maybe TRBD1 (6 bases). This CDR3 is built from 16 residues. The germline V gene encodes CDR1 SGHTA and CDR2 FQGNSA. The CDR3, as DNA: TGTGCCAGCAGCAACACAGGGCTGAGAGGGAACGCTGAAGCTTTCTTT. Protein product: CASSNTGLRGNAEAFF.

About this clonotype itself: The conserved closing phenylalanine or tryptophan is absent in this CDR3, likely reflecting a read error. The DNA is omitted, as the CDR3 cannot be located on it reliably, and the CDR3 follows TCRdb's listing. The CDR3 region is CASSPRSG. V is TRBV11-1 and J is TRBJ2-7; the table's D call of TRBD1 was not tested on the DNA. Germline V gene sequence: CDR1 SGHAT, CDR2 FQDESV (reference sequence). The CDR3 numbers 8 amino acids, ends counted.

This clonotype was found once. The chain couples TRBV7-9 to TRBJ2-3; D is undetermined. CDR1 is SEHNR and CDR2 is FQNEAQ in the germline V gene (reference sequence). The CDR3 totals 11 residues. Trimming took off 7 bases at V and 2 bases at J, with 4 bases between the two ends. CDR3 coding DNA: TGTGCCAGCACCCCCACAGATACGCAGTATTTT. Protein product: CASTPTDTQYF. The full variable domain, rest sourced from reference TRBV7-9 and TRBJ2-3, is DTGVSQNPRHKITKRGQNVTFRCDPISEHNRLYWYRQTLGQGPEFLTYFQNEAQLEKSRLLSDRFSAERPKGSFSTLEIQRTEQGDSAMYLCASTPTDTQYFGPGTRLTVL.

For this clonotype: One junction end does not reproduce the germline sequence, and a read error may be involved. The chain uses TRBV10-3 and TRBJ2-7; the D gene is possibly TRBD1 (6 bases). This CDR3 has 16 residues. CDR1 ENHRY and CDR2 SYGVKD come from the germline V gene. The DNA for the CDR3 is TGTGCCAGCAGTGAAATGCTAGGGGGAGCTCTCTACGAGCAGTACTTC. Encoded protein: CASSEMLGGALYEQYF.

The chain uses TRBV29-1 and TRBJ2-7; D call uncertain. V was shortened by 8 bases and J by 0 bases, with 11 bases between the two germline ends. Germline CDR1 SQVTM, CDR2 ANQGSEA. This CDR3 has 12 amino acids. The CDR3 is CSLNSDSYEQYF. The CDR3 region has the DNA TGCAGCCTAAATTCGGACTCCTACGAGCAGTACTTC.

There are many counts of this clonotype. The chain has TRBV20-1 and TRBJ1-5; D is unresolved. Trimming removed 4 bases from V and 5 bases from J, with 12 bases in between. The CDR3 sequence is 13 residues long. The V gene's germline CDR1 is DFQATT and CDR2 SNEGSKA (reference sequence). The CDR3 reads CSATQGQYQPQHF. In nucleotides, the CDR3 is TGCAGTGCTACTCAAGGGCAGTATCAGCCCCAGCATTTT.

This clonotype was counted at least ten times. This chain's CDR3 is CASSLFSAGDGYEQYF. The CDR3 nucleotides are TGTGCCAGCAGTTTATTCTCAGCGGGAGATGGATACGAGCAGTACTTC. The chain couples TRBV12-3 or TRBV12-4 to TRBJ2-7, with TRBD2 identical over 8 bases. The CDR3 has 16 amino acids. V was clipped by 2 bases and J by 4 bases; unmatched bases: 10.

This clonotype was counted many times. The CDR3 DNA reads TGCAGCGTTGAAGGGGGGGGCTATGGCTACACCTTC. The encoded protein is CSVEGGGYGYTF. The chain carries TRBV29-1 and TRBJ1-2, with a tentative D call TRBD1 (5 bases). Looked up from germline, CDR1 is SQVTM and CDR2 is ANQGSEA. This CDR3 contains 12 residues. The V end lost 1 base, the J end lost 4 bases, and 7 bases lay between the germline ends.

A note on this clonotype: A read error may be the cause here, since a much bigger clone is one base away. CDR3 sequence (DNA): TGTGCCAGCAGTTTAAGGCGGAGTTCGCCCCAGCATTTT. Amino acids: CASSLRRSSPQHF. The chain recombines TRBV27 with TRBJ1-5; D call uncertain. Trimming took 2 bases from V and 9 from J, leaving 11 bases between them. This CDR3 has 13 residues. Germline assignment: CDR1 MNHEY and CDR2 SMNVEV (reference sequence).

This clonotype has ten or more counts. The chain links TRBV7-9 to TRBJ1-6; D call uncertain. The CDR3 has 13 residues. The germline V gene has CDR1 SEHNR and CDR2 FQNEAQ (reference sequence). The ends were cut back, 2 bases at V and 8 bases at J, with 7 bases in the middle. The CDR3 region is CASSLFGDSPLHF. As DNA, the CDR3 is TGTGCCAGCAGCTTATTTGGGGATTCACCCCTCCACTTT.

This clonotype has a count of ten or more. V gene TRBV6-2 or TRBV6-3 combines with J gene TRBJ2-7, with 11 bases that match TRBD2. Germline V gene lookup returns CDR1 MNHEY and CDR2 SVGEGT. Trimming cost V 2 bases and J 3 bases; bases outside gene matches: 0. This CDR3 contains 14 residues. The CDR3: CASSYGTSGYEQYF. CDR3 in DNA: TGTGCCAGCAGTTACGGGACTAGCGGCTACGAGCAGTACTTC.

For this clonotype: This may be a read error, as it is one base from a much larger clone. The chain joins TRBV29-1 to TRBJ2-5, with a tentative D call TRBD2 (6 bases). Trimming took off 4 bases at V and 2 bases at J, with 11 bases between the two ends. The CDR3 extends over 13 amino acids. Germline loops: CDR1 SQVTM, CDR2 ANQGSEA. The CDR3 reads CSVVRGGQETQYF. CDR3 nucleotide sequence: TGCAGCGTTGTGCGGGGTGGTCAAGAGACCCAGTACTTC.

This clonotype has a handful of counts. The chain has TRBV6-5 and TRBJ1-2; 7 nucleotides line up with TRBD1. Germline trimming cut 10 bases from V and 0 bases from J; bases unmatched to any gene: 11. This CDR3 has 15 amino acids. Germline CDR1 reads MNHEY; CDR2 reads SVGAGI. DNA of the CDR3: TGTGCCACTTTGACAGGGCCCAAGGCTAACTATGGCTACACCTTC. The encoded protein is CATLTGPKANYGYTF.

This clonotype was observed at least ten times. This chain links TRBV12-3 or TRBV12-4 with TRBJ1-5; no reliable D call. CDR3 length equals 15 residues. V shed 6 bases and J shed 0 bases, with 12 bases lying between them. CDR3 nucleotide sequence: TGTGCCAGCAGAGGGCCAAACCATAGCAATCAGCCCCAGCATTTT. Amino acid sequence: CASRGPNHSNQPQHF.

This clonotype was detected a few times. V gene TRBV24-1 combines with J gene TRBJ1-2, with 7 bases that match TRBD1. The germline V gene has CDR1 KGHDR and CDR2 SFDVKD. J lost 8 bases, V lost 4 bases, and 12 bases had no gene match. The CDR3 is made up of 15 amino acids. The CDR3, as DNA: TGTGCCACCAGTGACCCAGAGACAGGGTGGAGGGGCTACACCTTC. This translates into CATSDPETGWRGYTF.

This clonotype was found many times. The V gene is TRBV29-1, the J gene TRBJ2-7, with 11 bases matching TRBD1. Germline assignment: CDR1 SQVTM and CDR2 ANQGSEA. V gave up 5 bases and J gave up 1 base; unmatched junction bases: 7. The CDR3 has 15 residues. For the CDR3, the DNA is TGCAGCGTTCGGACCGGGACAGGGGGGTCCTACGAGCAGTACTTC. Translating it yields CSVRTGTGGSYEQYF.

This clonotype was counted at least ten times. V gene TRBV29-1 combines with J gene TRBJ1-5; TRBD1 agrees at 7 bases. The V segment lost 7 bases and the J segment 1 base; nucleotides outside the gene matches: 4. Germline CDR1 SQVTM, CDR2 ANQGSEA. The CDR3 consists of 13 residues. The CDR3 is CSGGDSSNQPQHF. In DNA form, the CDR3 reads TGCAGCGGGGGGGACAGCAGCAATCAGCCCCAGCATTTT.

On this clonotype: A much larger clone lies one base from this, so it may be a read error. The chain uses TRBV9 and TRBJ1-1, with unresolved D. Germline-derived CDR1 and CDR2 are SGDLS and YYNGEE. The CDR3 consists of 15 residues. CDR3 in amino acids: CASSVTDGLSAEASF. The CDR3, as DNA: TGTGCCAGCAGCGTTACAGACGGGCTGTCGGCTGAAGCTTCCTTT.